The 13 T cell receptor beta chains below come from one sample, sequenced in a study of beta chain features in type 1 diabetes. Study outcomes and limitations: When Type 1 diabetes patients were examined, their TCRB CDR3s proved moderately but significantly shorter in all four CD4+ subsets.

These receptors have no identified antigens. Sequenced material consisted of expressed TCRB transcripts (all of the isolated RNA was reverse transcribed). The repertoire was sequenced with immunoSEQ multiplex PCR; TCRdb's copy has only in-frame clones and lacks some. This sample has over 300,000 clones, with roughly 8.8% found just once. The sample taken for sequencing was central memory CD4+ T cells from blood. Source of these receptors: a young man with type 1 diabetes.

There are a few counts of this clone. Other DNA sequences from this sample encode an identical CDR3 as well. The chain joins TRBV7-2 to TRBJ2-1, with 8 bases lining up with TRBD1. Germline V gene sequence: CDR1 SGHTA, CDR2 FQGNSA. CDR3 length equals 15 residues. The V gene end was trimmed by 1 base and the J gene end by 4 bases; junction bases not matched to a gene: 3. The chain's CDR3 is CASSLGQGAYNEQFF. In DNA, the CDR3 is TGTGCCAGCAGCTTAGGGCAGGGGGCTTACAATGAGCAGTTCTTC. Drawing the rest from reference TRBV7-2 and TRBJ2-1, the complete variable domain is GAGVSQSPSNKVTEKGKDVELRCDPISGHTALYWYRQSLGQGLEFLIYFQGNSAPDKSGLPSDRFSAERTGGSVSTLTIQRTQQEDSAVYLCASSLGQGAYNEQFFGPGTRLTVL.

The genes are TRBV7-2 and TRBJ1-2; 7 bases align to TRBD1. The CDR3 sequence is 14 residues long. V shed 5 bases, J shed 2 bases, and the junction held 5 bases outside the gene matches. The germline V gene has CDR1 SGHTA and CDR2 FQGNSA. Here the CDR3 DNA reads TGTGCCAGCAGCCCAGGGGGGTCCAACTATGGCTACACCTTC. Its protein product is CASSPGGSNYGYTF.

This chain connects TRBV2 to TRBJ1-6, with D perhaps TRBD1 (6 bases). Germline CDR1 reads SNHLY; CDR2 reads FYNNEI. V shed 5 bases and J shed 9 bases, with 17 bases lying between them. This CDR3 has 15 residues. The CDR3, as DNA: TGTGCCAGCAGTCAACAGGGTGAAAGGGGTTCACCCCTCCACTTT. Translated: CASSQQGERGSPLHF.

The chain employs TRBV10-3 and TRBJ1-2; D not certain. This CDR3 is built from 13 residues. Germline CDR1 is ENHRY and CDR2 is SYGVKD. Between the trimmed V and J ends, which lost 3 bases and 5 bases, there was a span of 10 bases. Here the CDR3 DNA reads TGTGCCATCAGTGACCCGGAACAGTATGGCTACACCTTC. Protein product: CAISDPEQYGYTF.

This clone was seen more than once but under ten times. The chain has TRBV18 and TRBJ2-2, with 7 bases fitting TRBD1. The CDR3 has 17 residues. CDR1 KGHSH and CDR2 LQKENI come from the germline V gene. With V trimmed by 6 bases and J by 0 bases, 10 bases remained unmatched. CDR3 amino acids: CASSPTGPPPNTGELFF. The DNA for the CDR3 is TGTGCCAGCTCCCCGACAGGGCCCCCCCCGAACACCGGGGAGCTGTTTTTT.

The rearrangement joins TRBV10-3 to TRBJ1-6; D perhaps matches TRBD1 (5 bases). The germline gives CDR1 ENHRY, CDR2 SYGVKD. This CDR3 region has 16 residues. V shed 0 bases and J shed 7 bases, with 13 bases lying between them. The CDR3 protein is CAISESIGRVNSPLHF. CDR3 DNA sequence: TGTGCCATCAGTGAGTCGATTGGCAGGGTGAATTCACCCCTCCACTTT.

V gene TRBV5-1 combines with J gene TRBJ2-3; TRBD1 is a possible D gene (5 bases). CDR1 is SGHRS, CDR2 YFSETQ, per germline. The V and J ends lost 0 bases and 3 bases respectively, with 11 bases between them. The CDR3 is made up of 15 amino acids. CDR3 sequence: CASSLEGIGTDTQYF. In nucleotides, the CDR3 is TGCGCCAGCAGCTTGGAGGGGATTGGGACAGATACGCAGTATTTT. Combining the CDR3 with reference TRBV5-1 and TRBJ2-3 gives the whole variable domain KAGVTQTPRYLIKTRGQQVTLSCSPISGHRSVSWYQQTPGQGLQFLFEYFSETQRNKGNFPGRFSGRQFSNSRSEMNVSTLELGDSALYLCASSLEGIGTDTQYFGPGTRLTVL.

In its sample, this clone was seen many times. V is TRBV5-4 and J is TRBJ2-3; D might be TRBD1 or TRBD2, each matching 6 bases. The germline gives CDR1 SGHNT, CDR2 YYREEE (reference sequence). This CDR3 is 15 amino acids long. The V end lost 2 bases, the J end lost 3 bases, and 13 bases lay between the germline ends. Here the CDR3 DNA reads TGTGCCAGCAGCTTCGGGGGCATGGAGACAGATACGCAGTATTTT. Amino acid sequence: CASSFGGMETDTQYF. The whole variable domain, filled in from reference TRBV5-4 and TRBJ2-3, reads ETGVTQSPTHLIKTRGQQVTLRCSSQSGHNTVSWYQQALGQGPQFIFQYYREEENGRGNFPPRFSGLQFPNYSSELNVNALELDDSALYLCASSFGGMETDTQYFGPGTRLTVL.

This clone was detected a few times. V is TRBV11-2 and J is TRBJ1-6; D gene unclear. The V gene's germline CDR1 is SGHAT and CDR2 FQNNGV. This CDR3 comprises 18 residues. The V end was cut by 4 bases, the J end by 0 bases, with 16 bases between. CDR3 sequence (DNA): TGTGCCAGCAGCTCTCCAGAGGGTCTAAGCTCCTATAATTCACCCCTCCACTTT. The encoded protein is CASSSPEGLSSYNSPLHF.

The chain is built from TRBV14 and TRBJ1-2; D gene ambiguous. CDR3 length: 12 amino acids. Germline loops: CDR1 SGHDN, CDR2 FVKESK. Between the trimmed V and J ends, which lost 1 base and 5 bases, there was a span of 5 bases. The CDR3 DNA is TGTGCCAGCAGCCAAGCGGCATATGGCTACACCTTC. Encoded protein: CASSQAAYGYTF.

This clone has more than one count but fewer than ten. This sequence joins TRBV29-1 and TRBJ2-7; 8 positions match TRBD2. Trimming at V came to 4 bases and at J to 1 base, leaving 6 bases not matched to a gene. CDR1 SQVTM and CDR2 ANQGSEA come from the germline V gene. CDR3 length: 14 residues. CDR3 sequence (DNA): TGCAGCGTTGTTCGCGGGGGGTGGTCCTACGAGCAGTACTTC. Encoded protein: CSVVRGGWSYEQYF.

The rearrangement joins TRBV2 to TRBJ1-5; D gene uncertain. Trimming took 6 bases from V and 4 from J, leaving 10 bases between them. Germline V lookup: CDR1 SNHLY, CDR2 FYNNEI. The CDR3 covers 13 residues. For the CDR3, the DNA is TGTGCCAGCAGCGGCAACCTGAATCAGCCCCAGCATTTT. Translated: CASSGNLNQPQHF.

This clone was observed at least ten times. The chain is built from TRBV7-9 and TRBJ1-4; TRBD1 agrees at 7 bases. After removal of 3 bases from V and 8 bases from J, the junction contained 6 bases not matched to a gene. Germline CDR1 is SEHNR and CDR2 is FQNEAQ (reference sequence). CDR3 length: 14 residues. CDR3 sequence (DNA): TGTGCCAGCAGCTTCGGGACAGATCGGGAAAAACTGTTTTTT. Translated, it gives CASSFGTDREKLFF.